This T cell receptor (beta chain) was retrieved from a study of blood T cell repertoires in COVID-19. Across the whole study: From the United States, Italy and Spain came samples of acute and convalescent COVID-19. PBMCs, B-cell-depleted T cells, or T cells provided the cDNA or gDNA that made up the material.

Per the original data handling: Amplifying reference gene primers gave estimates of nucleated cell counts. Sequencing was performed with immunoSEQ multiplex PCR; in TCRdb, only in-frame clones are kept and a portion is missing. The D gene and trimming were derived from the DNA, and the V and J assignments and clone size from that table. The sample lists some 210,000 clones, about 89% occurring once. V shed 7 bases and J 4 bases; nucleotides not matched to a gene: 10. The CDR3 has 15 amino acids. Germline V lookup: CDR1 LGHNT, CDR2 FRNRAP. Sequenced: peripheral blood. The rearrangement uses TRBV12-5 and TRBJ1-2; 9 bases fit TRBD1. The clonotype originates from a woman aged 40 to 55 with acute or convalescent COVID-19. CDR3 loop: CASDPGQGLFYGYTF. The CDR3 nucleotides read TGTGCTAGTGACCCGGGACAGGGTCTTTTCTATGGCTACACCTTC.